This T cell receptor (beta chain) derives from a study of T cells in Graves' hyperthyroidism and ophthalmopathy. Orbital computed tomography and thyroid ultrasound, together with serum TRAb and thyroxine and clinical symptoms, were used for diagnoses. This clonotype has at least ten counts. CDR1 is DFQATT and CDR2 is SNEGSKA in the germline V gene (reference sequence). The CDR3 totals 15 residues. Authors of the study amplified TCR beta CDR3 regions from RNA transcripts. Carried out on the TCR CDR3, a first-round RT-PCR used the HTBI primer set. TCRdb ran MiXCR on the multiplex PCR reads and lists one entry per CDR3 protein. The repertoire holds approximately 600,000 distinct CDR3 sequences, with 13% to 15% as singletons.

The sequencing input was blood. The chain employs TRBV20-1 and TRBJ2-1; TRBD2 agrees at 8 bases. This sequence originates from a young woman with Graves' ophthalmopathy. CDR3 in amino acids: CSGLAGSKPQEQQFF. The DNA for the CDR3 is TGCAGCGGGCTAGCGGGCAGTAAACCCCAAGAGCAGCAGTTCTTC.